Listed below are T cell receptor beta chains from one sample, sequenced in a study of beta chain features in type 1 diabetes. Sequencing used immunoSEQ multiplex PCR; TCRdb keeps in-frame clones, though not all of them. Of 150,000 to 200,000 clones listed, approximately 9% are singletons. Sequenced input: central memory CD4+ T cells from blood. These receptors all come from a woman aged 18-30 years with type 1 diabetes. The CDR3 runs from the conserved cysteine through the conserved F or W. Fields, in order: V gene, J gene, D gene, clone size, CDR3 DNA, CDR3 protein. A D gene is named only where the DNA matches it firmly. Some rows mark clone size as missing; the rest say once, few, many or name a class of expanded clone.

TRBV4-3	TRBJ2-5	.	.	TGCGCCAGCAGCCAAGTCGCAGGGCGGGAGACCCAGTACTTC	CASSQVAGRETQYF
TRBV6-1	TRBJ2-3	.	few	TGTGCCAGCAAGTGGGCTGAAGCCACAGATACGCAGTATTTT	CASKWAEATDTQYF
TRBV4-2	TRBJ1-2	.	.	TGTGCCAGCAGCCAAGAGAACGGGGGAGCTGCGAGTGGCTACACCTTC	CASSQENGGAASGYTF
TRBV7-9	TRBJ1-1	.	.	TGTGCCAGCAGCTTAGATGATACGGAGGAAGCTTTCTTT	CASSLDDTEEAFF
TRBV6-4	TRBJ1-5	.	.	TGTGCCAGCAGCGTCGAGGCCAATCAGCCCCAGCATTTT	CASSVEANQPQHF
TRBV7-2	TRBJ1-5	.	.	TGTGCCAGCAGCCCCCCGGGGGGTCAGCCCCAGCATTTT	CASSPPGGQPQHF
TRBV12-5	TRBJ2-4	.	few	TGTGCTAGTGGTTTGGTACCGTCTAGCTGGAATCAGTACTTC	CASGLVPSSWNQYF
TRBV4-3	TRBJ1-3	.	few	TGCGCCAGCAGCCAAGAGGGGGGCTCTGGAAACACCATATATTTT	CASSQEGGSGNTIYF
TRBV29-1	TRBJ2-3	.	.	TGCAGCGTTGAAGTCGCCAGGGGCTCAGGTACGCAGTATTTT	CSVEVARGSGTQYF
TRBV29-1	TRBJ1-5	TRBD1	.	TGCAGCGTAACGCAGACAGGGGCGAGCCAGCCCCAGCATTTT	CSVTQTGASQPQHF
TRBV28	TRBJ1-2	TRBD1	.	TGTGCCAGCACCCAACAGGGGGCGAGCTATGGCTACACCTTC	CASTQQGASYGYTF
TRBV7-2	TRBJ2-3	TRBD2	.	TGTGCCAGCAGCTTGGCCTTCGGACTAGCGGGAGATTGTTATTTT	CASSLAFGLAGDCYF
TRBV19	TRBJ2-5	.	few	TGTGCCAGTAGTATAATCGCAGGGGCCACCCAAGAGACCCAGTACTTC	CASSIIAGATQETQYF
TRBV6-6	TRBJ1-2	.	few	TGTGCCAGCAGCCCGGAGGAGGTTAACTATGGCTACACCTTC	CASSPEEVNYGYTF
TRBV4-3	TRBJ1-1	.	few	TGCGCCAGCAGCCAAGACATAGGACAGTCGAACACTGAAGCTTTCTTT	CASSQDIGQSNTEAFF
TRBV4-1	TRBJ2-3	.	few	TGCGCCAGCAGCCAAGATCGGTCAGCGGGCGAGCGTCATACGCAGTATTTT	CASSQDRSAGERHTQYF
TRBV4-3	TRBJ1-5	TRBD1	few	TGCGCCAGCAGCCAAGTCCATCAAGGGACAGCGAATCAGCCCCAGCATTTT	CASSQVHQGTANQPQHF
TRBV28	TRBJ2-5	TRBD1	few	TGTGCCAGCAGCACACAGGGGGCGTGGGAGACCCAGTACTTC	CASSTQGAWETQYF
TRBV4-3	TRBJ2-3	TRBD2	.	TGCGCCAGCAGCCAAGGAAGCGGGGGGGCCGTGAGAGATACGCAGTATTTT	CASSQGSGGAVRDTQYF
TRBV2	TRBJ1-2	.	.	TGTGCCAGCAGTCCTAAGGACACCTTGGGCTACACCTTC	CASSPKDTLGYTF
TRBV20-1	TRBJ2-7	.	.	TGCAGTGCTGCTCCTGAGGACGAGCAGTACTTC	CSAAPEDEQYF
TRBV19	TRBJ1-1	.	.	TGTGCCAGTAGTCCCACCCCGCAGGCGAACACTGAAGCTTTCTTT	CASSPTPQANTEAFF